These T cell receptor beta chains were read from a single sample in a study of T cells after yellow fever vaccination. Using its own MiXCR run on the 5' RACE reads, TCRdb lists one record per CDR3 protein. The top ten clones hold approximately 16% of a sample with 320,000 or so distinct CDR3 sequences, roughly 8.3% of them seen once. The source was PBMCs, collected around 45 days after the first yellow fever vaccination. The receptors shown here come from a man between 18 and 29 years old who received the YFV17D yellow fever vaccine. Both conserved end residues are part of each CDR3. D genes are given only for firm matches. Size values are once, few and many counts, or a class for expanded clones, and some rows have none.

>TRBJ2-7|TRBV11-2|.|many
TGTGCCAGCAGCCTAGGGGCAGGGAATGCCTACGAGCAGTACTTC
CASSLGAGNAYEQYF
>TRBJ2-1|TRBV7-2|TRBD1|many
TGTGCCAGCAGCTCCCCGGACAGGGGCTACAATGAGCAGTTCTTC
CASSSPDRGYNEQFF
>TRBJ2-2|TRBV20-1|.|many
TGCAGTGCTAGGCAGGCCGGTATGATGAACACCGGGGAGCTGTTTTTT
CSARQAGMMNTGELFF
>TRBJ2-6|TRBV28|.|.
TGTGCCAGCAGTTTGCACAGAGCCAGTAGTGGGGCCAACGTCCTGACTTTC
CASSLHRASSGANVLTF
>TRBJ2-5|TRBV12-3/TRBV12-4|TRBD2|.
TGTGCCAGCAGTCCGCGAAGACTAGCGGGGCGGCAAGAGACCCAGTACTTC
CASSPRRLAGRQETQYF
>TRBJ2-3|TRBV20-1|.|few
TGCAGTGCTTCCCCAGGGAGAAGCACAGATACGCAGTATTTT
CSASPGRSTDTQYF
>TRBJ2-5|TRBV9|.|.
TGTGCCAGCAGCCCCACGGACCAGAGAGAATGGTGGGACCAGTACTTC
CASSPTDQREWWDQYF
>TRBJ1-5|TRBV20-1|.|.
TGCAGTGCTAGTAGGCCCAATAGCAATCAGCCCCAGCATTTT
CSASRPNSNQPQHF
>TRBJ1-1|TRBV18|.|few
TGTGCCAGCTCACCACCCGGGCTAGGACCTGAAGCTTTCTTT
CASSPPGLGPEAFF
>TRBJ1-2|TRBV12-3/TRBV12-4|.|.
TGTGCCAGCAGTCCCTGGGGGAGGGATTGGGGCTACACCTTC
CASSPWGRDWGYTF
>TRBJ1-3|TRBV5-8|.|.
TGTGCCAGCAGCTTATACGACATAGGAAACACCATATATTTT
CASSLYDIGNTIYF
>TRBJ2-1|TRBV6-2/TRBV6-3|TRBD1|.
TGTGCCAGCAGTTATTCCGACAGGGTCTACAATGAGCAGTTCTTC
CASSYSDRVYNEQFF
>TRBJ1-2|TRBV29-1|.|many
TGCAGCGCCCCGGGGGGGCCTGGGAGCTACACCTTC
CSAPGGPGSYTF
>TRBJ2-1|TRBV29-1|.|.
TGCAGCGTCTGGGGCGCGACGGGGAATGAGCAGTTCTTC
CSVWGATGNEQFF
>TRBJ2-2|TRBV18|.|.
TGTGCCAGCTCACCACCGGGATCCCCCACCGGGGAGCTGTTTTTT
CASSPPGSPTGELFF
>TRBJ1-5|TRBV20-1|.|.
TGCTGTGCTAGAGGTGTTAGGGGCAGGAGCAATCAGCCCCAGCATTTT
CCARGVRGRSNQPQHF
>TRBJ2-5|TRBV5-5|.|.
TGTGCCAGCAGCTCCGCGCCCGGGCGCAGGGAGACCCAGTACTTC
CASSSAPGRRETQYF
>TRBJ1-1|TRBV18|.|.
TGTGCCAGCTCACCATTTACGAACACTGAAGCTTTCTTT
CASSPFTNTEAFF
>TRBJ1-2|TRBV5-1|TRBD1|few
TGCGCCAGCAGCATGGGACAGTTTAACTATGGCTACACCTTC
CASSMGQFNYGYTF
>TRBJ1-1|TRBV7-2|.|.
TGTGCCAGCAGCTTAGCGTCTTGGGCTGAAGCTTTCTTT
CASSLASWAEAFF
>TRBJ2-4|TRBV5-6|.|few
TGTGCCAGCAGCAAAAGAGGGACCGCAAAAAACATTCAGTACTTC
CASSKRGTAKNIQYF
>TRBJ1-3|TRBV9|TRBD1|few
TGTGCCAGCAGCGTAGCAGGGGGCGGAAACACCATATATTTT
CASSVAGGGNTIYF
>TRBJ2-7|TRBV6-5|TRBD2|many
TGTGCCAGCAGTTACTCGCCTAGCGGCTCCTACGAGCAGTACTTC
CASSYSPSGSYEQYF
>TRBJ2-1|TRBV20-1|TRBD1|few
TGCAGTGCCCAATACGACAGGGACAATGAGCAGTTCTTC
CSAQYDRDNEQFF
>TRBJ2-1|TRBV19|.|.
TGTGCCAGTAGTATAATCAGCAATGAGCAGTTCTTC
CASSIISNEQFF
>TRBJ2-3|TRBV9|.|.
TGTGCCAGCAGCCCCCGAGGACGACCCAGCACAGATACGCAGTATTTT
CASSPRGRPSTDTQYF
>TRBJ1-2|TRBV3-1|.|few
TGTGCCAGCAGCTCCCATACGGCAGGGGCTTTTGGCTATGGCTACACCTTC
CASSSHTAGAFGYGYTF
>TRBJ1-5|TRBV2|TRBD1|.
TGTGCCAGCGAGGGACAGGTTTGTCAGCCCCAGCATTTT
CASEGQVCQPQHF
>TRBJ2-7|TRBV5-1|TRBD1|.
TGCGCCAGCAGTCCGGGACAGGGGGCAGACGAGCAGTACTTC
CASSPGQGADEQYF
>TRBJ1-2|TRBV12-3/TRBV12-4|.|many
TGTGCCAGCAGTCGAACAGGAGAGGGCTATGGCTACACCTTC
CASSRTGEGYGYTF
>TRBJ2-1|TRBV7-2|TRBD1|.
TGTGCCAGCAGCTGGACAGGGGACGGTGAGCAGTTCTTC
CASSWTGDGEQFF
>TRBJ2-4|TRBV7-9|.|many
TGTGCCAGCAGCTCAACCACCAAGAACATTCAGTACTTC
CASSSTTKNIQYF
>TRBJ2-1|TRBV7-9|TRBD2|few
TGTGCCAGCAGCTTAGCCAGCGGGGGGAAAAATGAGCAGTTCTTC
CASSLASGGKNEQFF
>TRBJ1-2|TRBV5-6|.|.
TGTGCCAGCAGCTCACGCACAGGGAGTCCCCTGGGCTACACCTTC
CASSSRTGSPLGYTF
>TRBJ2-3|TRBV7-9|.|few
TGTGCCAGCACCGTTAGGACGGGGGGCCCAGATACGCAGTATTTT
CASTVRTGGPDTQYF
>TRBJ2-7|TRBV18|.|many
TGTGCCAGCTCTCCTAGTCCTCGGGAGCAGTACTTC
CASSPSPREQYF
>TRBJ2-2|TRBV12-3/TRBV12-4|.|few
TGTGCCAGCGAGGCCACCCGCGGGTCGAACACCGGGGAGCTGTTTTTT
CASEATRGSNTGELFF
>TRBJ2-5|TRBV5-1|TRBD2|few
TGCGCCAGCAGTTCGCCGGGGACTACTCAAGAGACCCAGTACTTC
CASSSPGTTQETQYF
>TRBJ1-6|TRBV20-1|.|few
TGCAGTGCTAGAAACTTCTATAATTCACCCCTCCACTTT
CSARNFYNSPLHF
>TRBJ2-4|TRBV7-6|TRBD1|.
TGTGCCAGCAGCCCCGTGCCGGGACAGGGGGGGAACCTTCAGTACTTC
CASSPVPGQGGNLQYF
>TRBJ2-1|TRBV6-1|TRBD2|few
TGTGCCAGCCGGACTGGCGGGGGGGCTCGGAATGAGCAGTTCTTC
CASRTGGGARNEQFF
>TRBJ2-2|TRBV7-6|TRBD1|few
TGTGCCAGCAGCTTAAACAGGGGTGGCACCGGGGAGCTGTTTTTT
CASSLNRGGTGELFF
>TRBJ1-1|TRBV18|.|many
TGTGCCAGCTCACCGGGGAGGGGTGAAGCTTTCTTT
CASSPGRGEAFF